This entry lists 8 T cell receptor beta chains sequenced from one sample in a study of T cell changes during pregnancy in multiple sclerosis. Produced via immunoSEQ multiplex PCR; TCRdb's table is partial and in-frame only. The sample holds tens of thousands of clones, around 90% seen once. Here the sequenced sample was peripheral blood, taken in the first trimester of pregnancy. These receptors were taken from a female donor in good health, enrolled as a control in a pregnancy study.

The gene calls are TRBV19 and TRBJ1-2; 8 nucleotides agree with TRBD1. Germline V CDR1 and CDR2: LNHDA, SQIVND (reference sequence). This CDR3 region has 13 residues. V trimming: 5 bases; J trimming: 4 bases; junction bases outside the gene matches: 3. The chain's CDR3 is CASSPGTGYGYTF. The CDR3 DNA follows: TGTGCCAGTAGTCCCGGGACAGGCTATGGCTACACCTTC. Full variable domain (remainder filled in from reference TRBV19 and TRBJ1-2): DGGITQSPKYLFRKEGQNVTLSCEQNLNHDAMYWYRQDPGQGLRLIYYSQIVNDFQKGDIAEGYSVSREKKESFPLTVTSAQKNPTAFYLCASSPGTGYGYTFGSGTRLTVV.

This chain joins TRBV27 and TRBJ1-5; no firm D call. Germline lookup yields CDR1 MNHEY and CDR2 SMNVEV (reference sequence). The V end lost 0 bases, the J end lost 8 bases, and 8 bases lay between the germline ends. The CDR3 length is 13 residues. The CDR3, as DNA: TGTGCCAGCAGTTTATCCAGTAGCAAGCCCCAGCATTTT. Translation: CASSLSSSKPQHF.

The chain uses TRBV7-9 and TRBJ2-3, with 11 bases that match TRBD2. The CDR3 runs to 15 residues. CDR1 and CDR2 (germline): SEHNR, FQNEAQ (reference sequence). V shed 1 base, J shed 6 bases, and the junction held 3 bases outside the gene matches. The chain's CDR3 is CASSLELAGADTQYF. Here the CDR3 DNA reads TGTGCCAGCAGCTTAGAACTAGCGGGAGCGGATACGCAGTATTTT.

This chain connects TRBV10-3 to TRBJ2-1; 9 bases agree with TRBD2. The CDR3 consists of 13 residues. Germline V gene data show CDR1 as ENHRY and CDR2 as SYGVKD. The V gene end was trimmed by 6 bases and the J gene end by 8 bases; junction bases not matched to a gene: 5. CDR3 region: CAIRREGRDEQFF. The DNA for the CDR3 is TGTGCCATCAGGCGGGAGGGCCGGGATGAGCAGTTCTTC.

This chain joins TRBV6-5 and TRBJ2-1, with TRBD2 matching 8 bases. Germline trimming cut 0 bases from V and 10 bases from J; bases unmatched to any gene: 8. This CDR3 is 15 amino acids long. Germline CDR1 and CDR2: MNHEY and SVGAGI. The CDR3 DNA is TGTGCCAGCAGTTACTCGAGCGGGGGCTCCATGGAGCAGTTCTTC. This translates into CASSYSSGGSMEQFF.

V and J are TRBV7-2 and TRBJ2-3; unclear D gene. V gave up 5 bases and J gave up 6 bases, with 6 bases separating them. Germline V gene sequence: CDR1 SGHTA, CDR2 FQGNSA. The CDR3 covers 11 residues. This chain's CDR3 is CASSPRDTQYF. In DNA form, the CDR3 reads TGTGCCAGCAGCCCACGGGATACGCAGTATTTT.

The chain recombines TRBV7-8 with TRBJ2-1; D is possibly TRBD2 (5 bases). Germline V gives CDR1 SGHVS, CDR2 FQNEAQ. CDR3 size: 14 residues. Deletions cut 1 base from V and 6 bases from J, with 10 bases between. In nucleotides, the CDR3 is TGTGCCAGCAGCTTAGGTGGGAGTCTCAATGAGCAGTTCTTC. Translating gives CASSLGGSLNEQFF.

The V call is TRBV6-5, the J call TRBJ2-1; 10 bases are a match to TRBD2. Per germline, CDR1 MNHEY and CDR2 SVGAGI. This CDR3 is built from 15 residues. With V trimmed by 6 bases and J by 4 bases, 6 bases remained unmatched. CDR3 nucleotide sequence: TGTGCCAGCAGCCGAGCGGGGGGGGGATACAATGAGCAGTTCTTC. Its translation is CASSRAGGGYNEQFF.